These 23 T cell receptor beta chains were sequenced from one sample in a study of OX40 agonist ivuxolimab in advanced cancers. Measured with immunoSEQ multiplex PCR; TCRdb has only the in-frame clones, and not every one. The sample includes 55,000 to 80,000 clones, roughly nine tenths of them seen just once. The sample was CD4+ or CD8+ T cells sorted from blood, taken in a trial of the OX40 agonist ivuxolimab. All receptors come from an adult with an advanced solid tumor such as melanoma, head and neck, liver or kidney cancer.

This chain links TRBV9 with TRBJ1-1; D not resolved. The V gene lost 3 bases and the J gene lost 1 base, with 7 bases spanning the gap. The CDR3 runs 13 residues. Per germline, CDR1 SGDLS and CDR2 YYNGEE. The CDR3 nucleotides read TGTGCCAGCAGCGCCGAGGGGAACACTGAAGCTTTCTTT. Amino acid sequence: CASSAEGNTEAFF.

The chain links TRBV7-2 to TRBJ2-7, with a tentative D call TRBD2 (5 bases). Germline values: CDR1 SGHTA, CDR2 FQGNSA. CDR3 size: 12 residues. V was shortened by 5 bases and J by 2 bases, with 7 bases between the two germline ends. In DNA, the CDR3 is TGTGCCAGCAGCCAGCGGACCTACGAGCAGTACTTC. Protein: CASSQRTYEQYF.

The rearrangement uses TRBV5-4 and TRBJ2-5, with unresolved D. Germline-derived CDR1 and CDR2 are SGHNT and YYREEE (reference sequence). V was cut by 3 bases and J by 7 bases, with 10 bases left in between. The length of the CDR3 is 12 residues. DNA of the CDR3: TGTGCCAGCAGCTCTCGCGGTGGGACCCAGTACTTC. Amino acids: CASSSRGGTQYF.

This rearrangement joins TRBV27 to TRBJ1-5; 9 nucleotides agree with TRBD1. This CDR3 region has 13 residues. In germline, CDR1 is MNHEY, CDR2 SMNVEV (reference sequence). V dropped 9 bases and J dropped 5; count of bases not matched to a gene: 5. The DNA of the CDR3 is TGTGCCAGTCAACAGGGGGCACATCAGCCCCAGCATTTT. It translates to CASQQGAHQPQHF.

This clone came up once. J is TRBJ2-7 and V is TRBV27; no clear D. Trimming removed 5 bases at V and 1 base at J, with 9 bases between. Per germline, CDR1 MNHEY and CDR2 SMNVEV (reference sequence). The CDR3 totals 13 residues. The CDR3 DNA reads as TGTGCCAGCAGTATCCACAGATCCTACGAGCAGTACTTC. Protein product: CASSIHRSYEQYF.

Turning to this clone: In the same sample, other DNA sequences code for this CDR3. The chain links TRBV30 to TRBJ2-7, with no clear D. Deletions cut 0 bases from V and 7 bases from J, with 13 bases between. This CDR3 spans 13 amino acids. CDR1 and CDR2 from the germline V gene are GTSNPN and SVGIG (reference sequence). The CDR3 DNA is TGTGCCTGGAGTGTACTACGCGGAGATGAGCAGTACTTC. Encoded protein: CAWSVLRGDEQYF.

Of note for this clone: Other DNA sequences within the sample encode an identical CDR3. Here the CDR3 reads CAWSPGAYEQYF. The CDR3 coding sequence is TGTGCCTGGAGCCCAGGGGCCTACGAGCAGTACTTC. The rearrangement uses TRBV30 and TRBJ2-7, with D perhaps matching TRBD1 (6 bases). Germline CDR1 reads GTSNPN; CDR2 reads SVGIG (reference sequence). V lost 3 bases and J lost 2, with 8 bases in between. The CDR3 sequence is 12 residues long. The whole variable domain, filled in from reference TRBV30 and TRBJ2-7, reads SQTIHQWPATLVQPVGSPLSLECTVEGTSNPNLYWYRQAAGRGLQLLFYSVGIGQISSEVPQNLSASRPQDRQFILSSKKLLLSDSGFYLCAWSPGAYEQYFGPGTRLTVT.

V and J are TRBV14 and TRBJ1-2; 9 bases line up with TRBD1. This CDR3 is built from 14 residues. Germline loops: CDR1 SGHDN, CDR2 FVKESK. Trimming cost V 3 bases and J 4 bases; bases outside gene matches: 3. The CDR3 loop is CASSHRDRAYGYTF. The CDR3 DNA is TGTGCCAGCAGCCACCGGGACAGGGCCTATGGCTACACCTTC.

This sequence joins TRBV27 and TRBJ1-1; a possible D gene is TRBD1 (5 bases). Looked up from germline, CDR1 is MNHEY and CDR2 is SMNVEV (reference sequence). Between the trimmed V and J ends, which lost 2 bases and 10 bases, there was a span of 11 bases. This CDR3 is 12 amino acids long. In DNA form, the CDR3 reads TGTGCCAGCAGTTTACAGGGCAGACGAGCTTTCTTT. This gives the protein CASSLQGRRAFF.

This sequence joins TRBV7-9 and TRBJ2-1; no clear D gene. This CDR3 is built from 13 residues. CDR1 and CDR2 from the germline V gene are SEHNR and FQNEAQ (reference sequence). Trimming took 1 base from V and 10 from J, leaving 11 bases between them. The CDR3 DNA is TGTGCCAGCAGCTTAGTTCGAGAATTGGAGCAGTTCTTC. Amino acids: CASSLVRELEQFF. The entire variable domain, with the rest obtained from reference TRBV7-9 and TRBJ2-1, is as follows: DTGVSQNPRHKITKRGQNVTFRCDPISEHNRLYWYRQTLGQGPEFLTYFQNEAQLEKSRLLSDRFSAERPKGSFSTLEIQRTEQGDSAMYLCASSLVRELEQFFGPGTRLTVL.

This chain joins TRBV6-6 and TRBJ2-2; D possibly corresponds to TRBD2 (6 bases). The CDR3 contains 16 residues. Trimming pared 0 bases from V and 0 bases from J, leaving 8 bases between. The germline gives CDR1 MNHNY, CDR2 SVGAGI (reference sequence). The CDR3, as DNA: TGTGCCAGCAGTTACTCTTTAGCGGCGAACACCGGGGAGCTGTTTTTT. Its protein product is CASSYSLAANTGELFF.

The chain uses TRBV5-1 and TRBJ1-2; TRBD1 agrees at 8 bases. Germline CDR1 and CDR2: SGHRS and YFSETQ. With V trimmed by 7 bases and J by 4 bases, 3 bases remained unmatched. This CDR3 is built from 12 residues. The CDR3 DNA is TGCGCCAGCGGACAGGGAGGCTATGGCTACACCTTC. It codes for CASGQGGYGYTF.

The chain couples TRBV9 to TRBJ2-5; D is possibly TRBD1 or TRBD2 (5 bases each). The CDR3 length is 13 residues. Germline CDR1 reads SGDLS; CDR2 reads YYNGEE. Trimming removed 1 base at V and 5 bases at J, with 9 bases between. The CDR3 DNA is TGTGCCAGCAGCGTAATGGGGGATGAGACCCAGTACTTC. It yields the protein CASSVMGDETQYF.

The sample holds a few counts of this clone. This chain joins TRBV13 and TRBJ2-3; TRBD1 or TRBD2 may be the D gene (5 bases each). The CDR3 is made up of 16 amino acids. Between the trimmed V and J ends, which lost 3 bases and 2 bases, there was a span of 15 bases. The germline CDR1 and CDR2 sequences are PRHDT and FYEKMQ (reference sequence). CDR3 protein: CASSLRDGGFTDTQYF. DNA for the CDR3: TGTGCCAGCAGCTTGAGGGACGGAGGATTCACAGATACGCAGTATTTT.

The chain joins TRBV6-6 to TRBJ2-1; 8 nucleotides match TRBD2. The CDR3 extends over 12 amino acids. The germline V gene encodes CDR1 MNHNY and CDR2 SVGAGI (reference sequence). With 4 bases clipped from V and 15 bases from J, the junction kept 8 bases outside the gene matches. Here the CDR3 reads CASSSSGLVVFF. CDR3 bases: TGTGCCAGCAGTTCCTCGGGACTAGTCGTGTTCTTC.

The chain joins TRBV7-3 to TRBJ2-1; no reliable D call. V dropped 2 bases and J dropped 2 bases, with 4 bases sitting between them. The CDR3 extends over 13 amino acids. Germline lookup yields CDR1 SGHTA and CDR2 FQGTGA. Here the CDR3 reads CASSLAAYNEQFF. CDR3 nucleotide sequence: TGTGCCAGCAGCTTAGCGGCCTACAATGAGCAGTTCTTC.

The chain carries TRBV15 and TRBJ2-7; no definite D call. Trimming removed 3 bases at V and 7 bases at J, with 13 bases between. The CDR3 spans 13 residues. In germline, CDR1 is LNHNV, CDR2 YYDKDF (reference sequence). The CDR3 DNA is TGTGCCACCAGCAGTGAATTCCTTGGAGAGCAGTACTTC. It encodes CATSSEFLGEQYF. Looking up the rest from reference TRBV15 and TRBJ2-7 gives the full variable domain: DAMVIQNPRYQVTQFGKPVTLSCSQTLNHNVMYWYQQKSSQAPKLLFHYYDKDFNNEADTPDNFQSRRPNTSFCFLDIRSPGLGDTAMYLCATSSEFLGEQYFGPGTRLTVT.

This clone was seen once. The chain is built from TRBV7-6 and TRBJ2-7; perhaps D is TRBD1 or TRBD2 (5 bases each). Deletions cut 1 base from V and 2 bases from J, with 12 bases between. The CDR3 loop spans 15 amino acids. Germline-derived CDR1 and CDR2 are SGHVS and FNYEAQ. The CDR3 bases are TGTGCCAGCAGCTTAGTTCTCGGGGCCGCCTACGAGCAGTACTTC. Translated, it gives CASSLVLGAAYEQYF.

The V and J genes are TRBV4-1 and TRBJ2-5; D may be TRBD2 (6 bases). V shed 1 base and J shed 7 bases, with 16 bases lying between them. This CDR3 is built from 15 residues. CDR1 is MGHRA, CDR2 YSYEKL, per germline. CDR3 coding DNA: TGCGCCAGCAGCCAAGGGGGGGACTCCCTGGGGACCCAGTACTTC. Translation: CASSQGGDSLGTQYF.

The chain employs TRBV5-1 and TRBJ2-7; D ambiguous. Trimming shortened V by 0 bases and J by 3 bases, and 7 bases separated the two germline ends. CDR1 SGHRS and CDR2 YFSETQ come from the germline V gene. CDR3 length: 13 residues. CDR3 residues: CASSLGGIYEQYF. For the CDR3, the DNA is TGCGCCAGCAGCTTGGGGGGAATCTACGAGCAGTACTTC.

CDR3 DNA: TGCGCCAGCAGCGAACTATTTGGCCGGGACGGATCCTACGAGCAGTACTTC. Its translation is CASSELFGRDGSYEQYF. The rearrangement uses TRBV4-1 and TRBJ2-7, with D possibly called TRBD1 or TRBD2 (5 bases each). The CDR3 loop spans 17 amino acids. Germline V gene data show CDR1 as MGHRA and CDR2 as YSYEKL. Trimming took 5 bases from V and 1 from J, leaving 21 bases between them.

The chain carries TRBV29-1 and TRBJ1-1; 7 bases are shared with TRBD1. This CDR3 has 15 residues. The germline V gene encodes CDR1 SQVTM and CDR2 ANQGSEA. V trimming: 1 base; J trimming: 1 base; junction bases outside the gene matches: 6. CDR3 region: CSVEAGGETNTEAFF. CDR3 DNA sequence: TGCAGCGTTGAAGCAGGGGGAGAGACGAACACTGAAGCTTTCTTT.

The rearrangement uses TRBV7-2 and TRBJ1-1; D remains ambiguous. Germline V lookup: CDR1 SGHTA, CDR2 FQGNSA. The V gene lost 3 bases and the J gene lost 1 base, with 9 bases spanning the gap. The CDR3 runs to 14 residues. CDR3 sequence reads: CASSFKVSNTEAFF. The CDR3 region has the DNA TGTGCCAGCAGCTTCAAGGTGTCGAACACTGAAGCTTTCTTT.